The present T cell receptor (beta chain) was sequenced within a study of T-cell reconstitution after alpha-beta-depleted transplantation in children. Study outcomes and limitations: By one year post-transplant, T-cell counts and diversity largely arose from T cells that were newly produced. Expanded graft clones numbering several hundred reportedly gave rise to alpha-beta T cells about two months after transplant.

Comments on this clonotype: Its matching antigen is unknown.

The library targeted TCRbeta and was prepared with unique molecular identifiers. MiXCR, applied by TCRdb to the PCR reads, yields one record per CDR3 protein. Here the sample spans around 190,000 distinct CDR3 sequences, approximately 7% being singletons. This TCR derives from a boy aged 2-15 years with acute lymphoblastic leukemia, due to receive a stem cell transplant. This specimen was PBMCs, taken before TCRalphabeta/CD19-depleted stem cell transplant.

CDR3 region: CASSLLGTIGNNEQFF. In nucleotides, the CDR3 is TGTGCCAGCAGCCTTCTCGGGACTATCGGGAATAATGAGCAGTTCTTC. The chain recombines TRBV3-1 with TRBJ2-1, with TRBD2 matching 7 bases. The CDR3 has 16 amino acids. Germline loops: CDR1 LGHDT, CDR2 YNNKEL (reference sequence). V shed 4 bases, J shed 7 bases, and the junction held 13 bases outside the gene matches.